This TCR beta chain appears in the sequencing data of a study of T cell responses to AZD1222 COVID-19 vaccine. General study findings and limits: Among spike-specific TCRs, nearly half reportedly target unmutated variant regions. Donor demographics were predominantly white British with a female majority; clonal diversity may be underestimated. Spike-specific TCR breadth and depth grew following two AZD1222 doses.

In germline, CDR1 is SGHRS, CDR2 YFSETQ. The V segment lost 4 bases and the J segment 4 bases; nucleotides outside the gene matches: 14. The CDR3 length is 17 residues. Libraries were prepared by immunoSEQ multiplex PCR; TCRdb keeps only in-frame clonotypes and omits some of them. The sample lists 50,000 to 65,000 clones; more than 80% were seen once. Comments on this clone: Antigen unknown.

The chain is built from TRBV5-1 and TRBJ2-1, with 7 bases fitting TRBD2. Here the sequenced sample was peripheral blood, taken 28 days after the second AZD1222 dose. The sequence was obtained from an adult who received the AZD1222 COVID-19 vaccine. CDR3 in amino acids: CASSLTRGGRVYNEQFF. The CDR3 DNA is TGCGCCAGCAGCCTAACCCGTGGCGGGAGAGTGTACAATGAGCAGTTCTTC.